This is a list of T cell receptor beta chains from one sample in a study of CD8 T cells in Susac syndrome. TCRdb used MiXCR to reprocess the immunoSEQ multiplex PCR reads, holding one entry per CDR3 protein. The sample carries approximately 80,000 distinct CDR3 sequences, approximately 94% recorded once. Sequences were obtained from CD8+ T cells from PBMCs. All receptors derive from a human donor with Susac syndrome. The conserved cysteine and the conserved F or W are not part of the CDR3 here. A D gene is named only where the DNA matches it firmly.

d_call j_call v_call cdr3_aa
. TRBJ1-2 TRBV25-1 ASSNTGGYYGYT
. TRBJ1-3 TRBV4-3 ASSHSSRNTIY
. TRBJ2-7 TRBV18 ASSNDRIGEQY
. TRBJ2-1 TRBV2 ASSEAWQEGYNEQF
TRBD2 TRBJ2-3 TRBV11-2 ASSLDRPTSGDTQY
TRBD1 TRBJ1-1 TRBV9 ASSVQGQANTEAF
. TRBJ2-5 TRBV29-1 SAAEGTQY
. TRBJ1-5 TRBV6-1 ASRHIRDTRNQPQH
TRBD1 TRBJ2-7 TRBV30 AWTPGQGPYEQY
. TRBJ2-7 TRBV2 ASSEYTYEQY
TRBD2 TRBJ2-5 TRBV30 AWTSGGQETQY
. TRBJ1-5 TRBV12-3/TRBV12-4 ASITGGGNQPQH
TRBD1 TRBJ2-1 TRBV6-2/TRBV6-3 ASSYIRTGKVHNEQF
. TRBJ1-2 TRBV30 AWSPPDRIYYGYT
. TRBJ1-6 TRBV28 ASSYLNSPLH
TRBD1 TRBJ1-2 TRBV27 ASSLNRGYGYT
TRBD1 TRBJ1-2 TRBV29-1 SATDRAGYGYT
. TRBJ2-3 TRBV3-1 ASSHLQGKDTQY
. TRBJ2-6 TRBV6-4 ASSDRTDSGANVLT
TRBD2 TRBJ2-1 TRBV15 ATSRPSGGQF
. TRBJ2-5 TRBV12-3/TRBV12-4 ASSPDSFQETQY
. TRBJ2-1 TRBV20-1 SAPEAGPYNEQF
. TRBJ2-7 TRBV4-3 ASSREVGHEQY
TRBD1 TRBJ1-2 TRBV29-1 SVPTGGEPGYT
TRBD2 TRBJ2-7 TRBV5-1 ASSLAGLADSYEQY
. TRBJ2-1 TRBV12-5 ASAQGWGEQF
TRBD1 TRBJ2-5 TRBV29-1 SMDRDGETQY
TRBD1 TRBJ2-7 TRBV7-2 ASSSTGGGYEQY
. TRBJ2-3 TRBV15 ATSSTSTDTQY
. TRBJ2-3 TRBV7-9 ASSRGDTDTQY
. TRBJ1-4 TRBV27 ASGSLGEKLF
. TRBJ1-4 TRBV5-4 ASSSPGANEKLF
TRBD1 TRBJ2-7 TRBV3-1 ASSQVKGAYEQY
. TRBJ2-6 TRBV11-2 ASSNGVFTLSGANVLT
TRBD1 TRBJ1-2 TRBV27 ASSETGGYYGYT
. TRBJ2-3 TRBV14 ASSHARLDRLTDTQY